A selection of T cell receptor beta chains follows, all from one sample in a study of blood T cell repertoires in COVID-19. Profiled with immunoSEQ multiplex PCR; TCRdb holds only in-frame clones, not every one. The data show 200,000 to 250,000 clones, with more than 75% seen just once and roughly 12% held by the top ten. Specimen: peripheral blood. These receptors originate from a woman aged 40-49 years with acute or convalescent COVID-19. Each CDR3 is given with its conserved first and last residue.

v_call,cdr3_aa
TRBV6-2/TRBV6-3,CASSLSRREIWGTEAFF
TRBV2,CASADRGRETQYF
TRBV18,CASSVNQDTEAFF
TRBV3-1/TRBV3-2,CASSRGLAGDTDTQYF
TRBV6-4,CASSDFSGADTQYF
TRBV2,CASTPTTRTSGRYEQYF
TRBV20-1,CSASFGEDTGELFF
TRBV25-1,CASSLGQGQETQYF
TRBV10-2,CASSDGDGEKLFF
TRBV4-2,CASRLGQDTQYF
TRBV11-1,CASSLSGQGDEKLFF
TRBV2,CASSELGAGENIQYF
TRBV27,CASSLSRGEQFF
TRBV6-5,CASGQGQNSPLHF
TRBV6-5,CASSYSPGGSKTQYF
TRBV6-5,CASSYSAGEGNEQFF
TRBV5-1,CASSSGTKINTGELFF
TRBV10-3,CAISESYSSGENTGELFF
TRBV29-1,CSVAWGSGSYEQYF
TRBV24-1,CATSDTGYTGELFF
TRBV6-5,CASSPQTGRLLETFF
TRBV5-1,CASSLAIGRAHEQFF
TRBV6-5,CASEQGRSYEQYF
TRBV5-4,CASSLAGGPFEQYF
TRBV7-2,CASSLTTGGGYTF
TRBV5-1,CASSLGGGRTDTQYF
TRBV7-3,CASSLSSSTGELFF
TRBV6-2/TRBV6-3,CASSFDRRGPYEQYF
TRBV27,CASRGLAGETGELFF
TRBV5-1,CASSLEGTSTDTQYF
TRBV9,CASSSDSYSFYGYTF
TRBV2,CASSGQGRAKGYTF
TRBV27,CASSSPSGASGRAWDLRDDTQYF
TRBV9,CASSVATGGSPLHF
TRBV24-1,CATSVRDGYNEQFF
TRBV24-1,CATSDLLGGYQPQHF